The sequence of this T cell receptor (beta chain) was determined in a study of blood T cell repertoires in COVID-19. Turning to the study itself: Samples of COVID-19 (acute and convalescent) were obtained from the United States, Italy and Spain.

Membership in each cohort depended on participant-reported clinical history. Donors of Cohort 3 who recovered were those that had two negative PCRs, clearance, or symptom resolution. Original processing notes: Nucleated cell number was recorded as an estimate derived from reference gene primer amplification. Sequencing used immunoSEQ multiplex PCR; TCRdb keeps in-frame clones, though not all of them. V and J calls and clone size are as listed in that table; D and trimming were resolved from the DNA. There are hundreds of thousands of clones in the sample; approximately 90% occur only once, and roughly 1.1% lies in the top ten. The V gene's germline CDR1 is SEHNR and CDR2 FQNEAQ (reference sequence). CDR3 size: 14 residues. With 0 bases clipped from V and 10 bases from J, the junction kept 5 bases outside the gene matches.

This chain uses TRBV7-9 with TRBJ1-2; TRBD1 agrees at 10 bases. The receptor comes from a man aged 30-40 years who had recovered from COVID-19. The material sequenced was PBMCs or T cells enriched from blood (not recorded which). The CDR3, as DNA: TGTGCCAGCAGCTTAGCCGGGACAGGGGAACTCTACACCTTC. Protein sequence: CASSLAGTGELYTF.